The 12 T cell receptor beta chains below come from one sample, sequenced in a study of blood T cells in healthy people across ages. Then a second PCR, running roughly 7 to 11 cycles, was carried out with a sample-barcoded 5' primer and a J-beta primer mix. Via MiXCR, TCRdb re-called the 5' RACE reads, giving one row per CDR3 protein. The sample carries roughly 680,000 distinct CDR3 sequences, roughly half recorded once. Sequencing was carried out using blood. Receptors originate from a woman older than 75 in good health.

About this clonotype: One end of the junction varies from germline; a read error may be responsible. The V gene is TRBV20-1, the J gene TRBJ2-5; 7 bases match TRBD2. The end of the DNA is better explained by TRBJ2-7, so the J call may be wrong. In germline, CDR1 is DFQATT, CDR2 SNEGSKA (reference sequence). This CDR3 region has 13 residues. The CDR3 DNA reads TGCGGTGCTCCCTGGGAGGGAGTCCACGAGCAGTACTTC. It specifies CGAPWEGVHEQYF.

The V gene is TRBV2, the J gene TRBJ1-1, with unresolved D. This CDR3 contains 14 residues. V was clipped by 5 bases and J by 0 bases, with 10 bases between them. CDR1 is SNHLY and CDR2 is FYNNEI in the germline V gene. The CDR3 is CASSFETMNTEAFF. CDR3 DNA: TGTGCCAGCAGTTTCGAGACAATGAACACTGAAGCTTTCTTT.

In this sample, this clonotype turned up many times. The V gene is TRBV7-2, the J gene TRBJ2-1, with no clear D. Deletions cut 2 bases from V and 0 bases from J, with 8 bases between. Germline CDR1 reads SGHTA; CDR2 reads FQGNSA. The CDR3 covers 15 residues. CDR3 sequence (DNA): TGTGCCAGCAGCTTAAGTCTGAGCTCCTACAATGAGCAGTTCTTC. It codes for CASSLSLSSYNEQFF. Supplemented by reference TRBV7-2 and TRBJ2-1, the full variable domain reads GAGVSQSPSNKVTEKGKDVELRCDPISGHTALYWYRQSLGQGLEFLIYFQGNSAPDKSGLPSDRFSAERTGGSVSTLTIQRTQQEDSAVYLCASSLSLSSYNEQFFGPGTRLTVL.

The table lists this clonotype with a few counts. The CDR3 nucleotides are TGTGCCAGCAGCTATGACGGGCACCTTTCCTACGAGCAGTACTTC. It is translated as CASSYDGHLSYEQYF. This chain joins TRBV7-2 and TRBJ2-7; D is unclear. From germline, CDR1 is SGHTA and CDR2 FQGNSA. The length of the CDR3 is 15 residues. Trimming cost V 4 bases and J 1 base, with 14 bases left between them.

This clonotype turned up a few times. V and J are TRBV20-1 and TRBJ1-1; TRBD1 agrees at 7 bases. The germline V gene has CDR1 DFQATT and CDR2 SNEGSKA (reference sequence). The CDR3 is made up of 16 amino acids. J gave up 7 bases and V 1 base, and 15 bases lay outside the gene matches. The CDR3 DNA is TGCAGTGCTAGAGTGGGGACAGCACCACGCCTCGGTGAAGCTTTCTTT. It codes for CSARVGTAPRLGEAFF.

On this clonotype itself: A read error may account for a junction end that differs from germline. The rearrangement links TRBV15 to TRBJ2-1; D not resolved. The germline V gene encodes CDR1 LNHNV and CDR2 YYDKDF (reference sequence). This CDR3 is built from 13 residues. Here the CDR3 reads CATSGDRNNEQFF. Here the CDR3 DNA reads TGTGCCACCAGCGGAGACCGGAACAATGAGCAGTTCTTC.

The chain employs TRBV10-3 and TRBJ2-1; 7 bases match TRBD1. CDR1 and CDR2 (germline): ENHRY, SYGVKD. The CDR3 runs 14 residues. V lost 4 bases and J lost 5; bases outside the gene matches: 5. For the CDR3, the DNA is TGTGCCATCAGTGGAACGACAGGGCACAATGAGCAGTTCTTC. It codes for CAISGTTGHNEQFF.

This clonotype was picked up one time. The chain joins TRBV29-1 to TRBJ1-2; no definite D call. Per the germline V gene, CDR1 is SQVTM and CDR2 is ANQGSEA. This CDR3 contains 15 residues. The ends were cut back, 6 bases at V and 3 bases at J, with 20 bases in the middle. The CDR3 region is CSVTGRTDFDYGYTF. In DNA, the CDR3 is TGCAGCGTGACCGGACGCACAGACTTCGACTATGGCTACACCTTC.

This clonotype was counted at least ten times. The chain recombines TRBV5-1 with TRBJ2-1; D remains ambiguous. Germline CDR1 SGHRS, CDR2 YFSETQ. The length of the CDR3 is 14 residues. V shed 0 bases and J shed 5 bases, with 9 bases lying between them. CDR3 protein: CASSLGTQDNEQFF. In DNA, the CDR3 is TGCGCCAGCAGCTTGGGGACGCAAGACAATGAGCAGTTCTTC.

Written as DNA, the CDR3 is TGTGCCAGCAGTGCCATGACTAGCGCAAGCTCCTACGAGCAGTACTTC. It codes for CASSAMTSASSYEQYF. The rearrangement uses TRBV28 and TRBJ2-7; 8 bases map to TRBD2. This CDR3 contains 16 residues. The germline V gene has CDR1 MDHEN and CDR2 SYDVKM. V gave up 5 bases and J gave up 0 bases; unmatched junction bases: 9.

Only a few counts were recorded for this clonotype. V gene TRBV6-6 combines with J gene TRBJ1-3, with D unclear. V lost 6 bases to trimming and J lost 0 bases, with 9 bases between them. Germline CDR1 and CDR2: MNHNY and SVGAGI (reference sequence). The CDR3 has 14 residues. CDR3 residues: CASSPHPSGNTIYF. CDR3 bases: TGTGCCAGCAGCCCCCACCCCTCTGGAAACACCATATATTTT.

The chain joins TRBV25-1 to TRBJ2-3; possible D gene TRBD2, 5 bases. The CDR3 contains 12 residues. V lost 7 bases to trimming and J lost 3 bases, with 8 bases between them. The germline CDR1 and CDR2 sequences are MGHDK and SYGVNS. Written as DNA, the CDR3 is TGTGCCAGCACCCCGGGGACAGATACGCAGTATTTT. Encoded protein: CASTPGTDTQYF.